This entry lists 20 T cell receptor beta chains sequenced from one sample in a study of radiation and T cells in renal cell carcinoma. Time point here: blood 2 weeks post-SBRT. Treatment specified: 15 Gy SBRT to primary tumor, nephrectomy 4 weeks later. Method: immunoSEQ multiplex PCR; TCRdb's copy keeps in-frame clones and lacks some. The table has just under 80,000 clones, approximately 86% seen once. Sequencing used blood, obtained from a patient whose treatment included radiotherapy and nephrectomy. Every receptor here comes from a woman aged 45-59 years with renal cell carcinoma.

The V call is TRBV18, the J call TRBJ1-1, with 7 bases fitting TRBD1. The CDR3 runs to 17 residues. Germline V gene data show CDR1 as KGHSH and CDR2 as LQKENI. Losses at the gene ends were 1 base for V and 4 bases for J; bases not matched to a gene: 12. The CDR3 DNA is TGTGCCAGCTCACCACAAACCAGGGCAGGGGGGAGCACTGAAGCTTTCTTT. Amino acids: CASSPQTRAGGSTEAFF.

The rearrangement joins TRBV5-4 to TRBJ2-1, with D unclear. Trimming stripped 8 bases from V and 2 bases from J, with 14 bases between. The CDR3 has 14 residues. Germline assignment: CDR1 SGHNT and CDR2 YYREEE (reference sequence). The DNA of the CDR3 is TGTGCCAGTACCCCGACGACGACCTACAATGAGCAGTTCTTC. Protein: CASTPTTTYNEQFF.

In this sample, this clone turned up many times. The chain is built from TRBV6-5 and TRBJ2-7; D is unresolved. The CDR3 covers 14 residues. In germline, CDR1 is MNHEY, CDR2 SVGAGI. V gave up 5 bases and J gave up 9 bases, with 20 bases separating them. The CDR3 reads CASSTRLVGAAQYF. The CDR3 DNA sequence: TGTGCCAGCAGTACCCGGTTAGTGGGCGCCGCGCAGTACTTC.

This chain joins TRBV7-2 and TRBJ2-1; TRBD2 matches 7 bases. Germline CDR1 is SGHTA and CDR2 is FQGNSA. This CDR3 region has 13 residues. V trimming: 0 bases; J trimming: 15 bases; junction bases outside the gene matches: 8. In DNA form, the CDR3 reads TGTGCCAGCAGCTTAGCGAGGCGGGAGAATCCGTTCTTC. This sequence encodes CASSLARRENPFF.

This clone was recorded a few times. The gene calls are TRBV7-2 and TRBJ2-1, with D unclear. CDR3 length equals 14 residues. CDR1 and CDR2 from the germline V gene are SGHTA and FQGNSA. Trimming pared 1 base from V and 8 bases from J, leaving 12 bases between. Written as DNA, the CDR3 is TGTGCCAGCAGCTTAGACGGGCCGCTGGATGAGCAGTTCTTC. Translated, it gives CASSLDGPLDEQFF.

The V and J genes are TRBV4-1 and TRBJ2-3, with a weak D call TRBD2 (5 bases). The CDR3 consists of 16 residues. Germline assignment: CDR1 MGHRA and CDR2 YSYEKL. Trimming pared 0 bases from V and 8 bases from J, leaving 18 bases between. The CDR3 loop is CASSQERASSYGTQYF. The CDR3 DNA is TGCGCCAGCAGCCAAGAAAGGGCTAGCTCTTACGGTACGCAGTATTTT.

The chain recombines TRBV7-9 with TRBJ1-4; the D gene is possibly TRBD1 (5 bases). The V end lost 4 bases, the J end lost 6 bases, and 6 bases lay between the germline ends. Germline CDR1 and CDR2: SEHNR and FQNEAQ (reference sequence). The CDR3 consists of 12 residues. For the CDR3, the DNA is TGTGCCAGCAGCTCGGGGGATGAAAAACTGTTTTTT. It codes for CASSSGDEKLFF.

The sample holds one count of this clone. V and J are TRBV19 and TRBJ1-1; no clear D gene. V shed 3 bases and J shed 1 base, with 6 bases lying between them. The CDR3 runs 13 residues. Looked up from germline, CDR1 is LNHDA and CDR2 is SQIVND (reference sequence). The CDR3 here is CASSIRENTEAFF. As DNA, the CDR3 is TGTGCCAGTAGTATCCGGGAGAACACTGAAGCTTTCTTT. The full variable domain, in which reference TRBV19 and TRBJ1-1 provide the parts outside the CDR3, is DGGITQSPKYLFRKEGQNVTLSCEQNLNHDAMYWYRQDPGQGLRLIYYSQIVNDFQKGDIAEGYSVSREKKESFPLTVTSAQKNPTAFYLCASSIRENTEAFFGQGTRLTVV.

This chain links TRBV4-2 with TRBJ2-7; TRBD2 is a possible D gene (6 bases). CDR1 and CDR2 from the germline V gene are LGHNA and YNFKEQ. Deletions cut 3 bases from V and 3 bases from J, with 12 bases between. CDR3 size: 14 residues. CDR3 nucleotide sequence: TGTGCCAGCAGCCATAGCGGAGGGGACTACGAGCAGTACTTC. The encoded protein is CASSHSGGDYEQYF.

The CDR3 loop reads CASSRRPGNGGPEAFF. CDR3 DNA sequence: TGTGCCAGCAGCCGACGACCGGGAAATGGAGGGCCTGAAGCTTTCTTT. The chain employs TRBV5-6 and TRBJ1-1; D call uncertain. The germline CDR1 and CDR2 sequences are SGHDT and YYEEEE. This CDR3 comprises 16 residues. V was cut by 4 bases and J by 6 bases, with 22 bases left in between.

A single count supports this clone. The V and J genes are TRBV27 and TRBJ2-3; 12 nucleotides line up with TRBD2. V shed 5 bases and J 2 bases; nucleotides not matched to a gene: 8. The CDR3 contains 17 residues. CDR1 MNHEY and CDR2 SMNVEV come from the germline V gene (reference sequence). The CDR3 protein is CASSPGLAGRPTDTQYF. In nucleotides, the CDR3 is TGTGCCAGCAGTCCAGGACTAGCGGGGAGACCCACAGATACGCAGTATTTT.

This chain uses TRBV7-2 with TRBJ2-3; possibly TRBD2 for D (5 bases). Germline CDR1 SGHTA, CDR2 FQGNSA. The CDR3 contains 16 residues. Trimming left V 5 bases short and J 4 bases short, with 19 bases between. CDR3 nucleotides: TGTGCCAGCAGCACTAGACGAAGAGGGCAAGCAGATACGCAGTATTTT. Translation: CASSTRRRGQADTQYF. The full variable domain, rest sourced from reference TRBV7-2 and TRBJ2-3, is GAGVSQSPSNKVTEKGKDVELRCDPISGHTALYWYRQSLGQGLEFLIYFQGNSAPDKSGLPSDRFSAERTGGSVSTLTIQRTQQEDSAVYLCASSTRRRGQADTQYFGPGTRLTVL.

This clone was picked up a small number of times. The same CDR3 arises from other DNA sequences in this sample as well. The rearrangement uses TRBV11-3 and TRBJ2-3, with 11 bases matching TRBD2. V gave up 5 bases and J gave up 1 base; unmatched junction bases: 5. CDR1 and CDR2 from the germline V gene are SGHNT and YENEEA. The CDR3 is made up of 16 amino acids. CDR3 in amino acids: CASSLGTSGRTDTQYF. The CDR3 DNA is TGTGCCAGCAGCCTCGGGACTAGCGGACGCACAGATACGCAGTATTTT. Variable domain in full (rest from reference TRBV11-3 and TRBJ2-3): EAGVVQSPRYKIIEKKQPVAFWCNPISGHNTLYWYLQNLGQGPELLIRYENEEAVDDSQLPKDRFSAERLKGVDSTLKIQPAELGDSAVYLCASSLGTSGRTDTQYFGPGTRLTVL.

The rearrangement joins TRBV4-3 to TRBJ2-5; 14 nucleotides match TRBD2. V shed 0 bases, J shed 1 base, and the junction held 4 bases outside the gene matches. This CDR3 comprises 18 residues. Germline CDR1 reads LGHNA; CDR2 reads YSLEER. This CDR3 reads CASSQDGTSGGTQETQYF. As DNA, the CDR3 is TGCGCCAGCAGCCAAGATGGGACTAGCGGGGGTACCCAAGAGACCCAGTACTTC.

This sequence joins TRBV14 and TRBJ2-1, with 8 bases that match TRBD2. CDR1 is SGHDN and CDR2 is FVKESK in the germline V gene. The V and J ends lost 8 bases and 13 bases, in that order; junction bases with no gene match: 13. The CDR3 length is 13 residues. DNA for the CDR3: TGTGCCAGCTTCGGGTCGCGGGGGGTGTTTCAGTTCTTC. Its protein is CASFGSRGVFQFF.

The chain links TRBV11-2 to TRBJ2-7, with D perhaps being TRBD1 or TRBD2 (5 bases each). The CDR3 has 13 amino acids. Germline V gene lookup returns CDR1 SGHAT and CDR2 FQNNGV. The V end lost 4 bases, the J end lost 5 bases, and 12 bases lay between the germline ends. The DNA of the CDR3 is TGTGCCAGCAGCTCCCTGGGGGTCCACGAGCAGTACTTC. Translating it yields CASSSLGVHEQYF. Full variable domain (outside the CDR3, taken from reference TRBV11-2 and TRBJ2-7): EAGVAQSPRYKIIEKRQSVAFWCNPISGHATLYWYQQILGQGPKLLIQFQNNGVVDDSQLPKDRFSAERLKGVDSTLKIQPAKLEDSAVYLCASSSLGVHEQYFGPGTRLTVT.

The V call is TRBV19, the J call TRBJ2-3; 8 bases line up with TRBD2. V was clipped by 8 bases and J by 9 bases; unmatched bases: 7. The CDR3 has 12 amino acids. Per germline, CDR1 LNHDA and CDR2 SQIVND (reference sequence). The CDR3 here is CASSGLEGTQYF. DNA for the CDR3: TGTGCCAGTTCGGGACTAGAGGGCACGCAGTATTTT.

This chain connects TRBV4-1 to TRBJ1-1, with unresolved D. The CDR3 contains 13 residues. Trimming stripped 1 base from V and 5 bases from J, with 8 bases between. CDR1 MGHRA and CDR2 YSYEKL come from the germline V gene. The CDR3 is CASSQGTETEAFF. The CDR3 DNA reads TGCGCCAGCAGCCAAGGCACCGAGACTGAAGCTTTCTTT.

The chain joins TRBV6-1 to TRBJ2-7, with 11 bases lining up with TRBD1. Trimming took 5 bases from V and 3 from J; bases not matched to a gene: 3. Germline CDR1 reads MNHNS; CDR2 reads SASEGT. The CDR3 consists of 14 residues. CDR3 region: CASSRTGGGYEQYF. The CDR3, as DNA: TGTGCCAGCAGTAGGACAGGGGGCGGCTACGAGCAGTACTTC.

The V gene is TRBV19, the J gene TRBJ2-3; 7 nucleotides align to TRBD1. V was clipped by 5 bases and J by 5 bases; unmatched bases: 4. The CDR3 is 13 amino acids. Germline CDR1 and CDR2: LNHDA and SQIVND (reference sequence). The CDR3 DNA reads TGTGCCAGTAGTTTGAGGGACAGAGATACGCAGTATTTT. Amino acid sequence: CASSLRDRDTQYF.